This T cell receptor (beta chain) came from a study of identifying expanded T cells in peripheral blood. Germline values: CDR1 SGDLS, CDR2 YYNGEE. Trimming cost V 0 bases and J 7 bases, with 14 bases left between them. The CDR3 loop spans 15 amino acids. TCRdb keeps only in-frame clones here, not all; method: immunoSEQ multiplex PCR. Of about 89,000 clones in the sample, approximately 84% are singletons; the top ten hold roughly 5.9%. Study-wide results and caveats: Differentially abundant clones: 1 to 1.5 between replicates, just under 17 at 2 to 3 weeks, around 19 at four.

Note on this clone: Its antigen is unidentified.

This chain joins TRBV9 and TRBJ1-5; D perhaps matches TRBD1 (5 bases). The clonotype originates from a person aged 18 to 75 in good health. The sequencing sample was made of blood. CDR3 in amino acids: CASSVEGLQGQPQHF. The CDR3 DNA follows: TGTGCCAGCAGCGTAGAGGGACTACAAGGGCAGCCCCAGCATTTT.